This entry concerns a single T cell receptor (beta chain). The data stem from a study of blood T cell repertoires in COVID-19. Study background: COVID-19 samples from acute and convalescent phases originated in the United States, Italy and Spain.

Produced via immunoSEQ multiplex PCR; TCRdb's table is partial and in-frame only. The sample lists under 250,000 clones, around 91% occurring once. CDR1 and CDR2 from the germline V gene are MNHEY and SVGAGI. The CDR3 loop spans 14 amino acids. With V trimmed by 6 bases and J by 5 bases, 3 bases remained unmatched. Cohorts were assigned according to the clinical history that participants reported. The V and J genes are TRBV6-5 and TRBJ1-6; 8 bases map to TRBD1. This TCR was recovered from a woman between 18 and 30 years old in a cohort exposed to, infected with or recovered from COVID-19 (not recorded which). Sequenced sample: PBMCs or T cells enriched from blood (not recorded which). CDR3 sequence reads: CASRLTGDNSPLHF. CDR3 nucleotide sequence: TGTGCCAGCAGACTGACAGGGGATAATTCACCCCTCCACTTT.